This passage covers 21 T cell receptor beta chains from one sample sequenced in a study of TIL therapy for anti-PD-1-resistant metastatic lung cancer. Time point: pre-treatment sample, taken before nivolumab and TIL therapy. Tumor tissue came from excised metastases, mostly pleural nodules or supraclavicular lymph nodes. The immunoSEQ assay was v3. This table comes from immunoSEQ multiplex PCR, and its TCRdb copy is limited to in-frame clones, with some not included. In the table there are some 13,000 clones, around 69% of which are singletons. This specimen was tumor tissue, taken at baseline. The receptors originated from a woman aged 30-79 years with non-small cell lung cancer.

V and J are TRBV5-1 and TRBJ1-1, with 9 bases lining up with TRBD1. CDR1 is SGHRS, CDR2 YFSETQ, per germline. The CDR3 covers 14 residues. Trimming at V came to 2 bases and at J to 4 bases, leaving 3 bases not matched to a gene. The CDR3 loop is CASSFGTGTTEAFF. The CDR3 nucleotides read TGCGCCAGCAGCTTCGGGACAGGGACCACTGAAGCTTTCTTT.

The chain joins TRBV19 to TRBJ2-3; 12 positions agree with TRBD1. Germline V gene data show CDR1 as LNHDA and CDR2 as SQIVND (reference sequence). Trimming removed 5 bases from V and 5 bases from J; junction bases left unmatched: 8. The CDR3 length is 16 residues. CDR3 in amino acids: CASSYQGTGGVDTQYF. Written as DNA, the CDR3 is TGTGCCAGTAGTTACCAAGGGACAGGGGGCGTAGATACGCAGTATTTT.

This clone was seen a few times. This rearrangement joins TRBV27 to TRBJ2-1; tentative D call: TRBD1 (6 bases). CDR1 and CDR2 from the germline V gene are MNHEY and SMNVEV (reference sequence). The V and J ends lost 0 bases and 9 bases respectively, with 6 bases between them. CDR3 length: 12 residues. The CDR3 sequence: CASSLSGGEQFF. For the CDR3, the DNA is TGTGCCAGCAGTTTATCAGGGGGTGAGCAGTTCTTC.

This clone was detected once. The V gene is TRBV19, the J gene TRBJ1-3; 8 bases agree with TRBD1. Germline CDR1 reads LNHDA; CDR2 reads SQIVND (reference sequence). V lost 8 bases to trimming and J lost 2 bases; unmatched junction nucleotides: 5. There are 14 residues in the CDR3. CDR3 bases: TGTGCCAGTCGGACAGGGATAGCTGGAAACACCATATATTTT. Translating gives CASRTGIAGNTIYF.

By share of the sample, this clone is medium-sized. CDR3 in DNA: TGTGCCAGCAGCCCGCAACAGGGGGCAGGCGAAAAACTGTTTTTT. It translates to CASSPQQGAGEKLFF. The chain combines TRBV7-2 with TRBJ1-4; 9 bases are shared with TRBD1. V was pared by 5 bases and J by 8 bases, with 9 bases of the junction left unmatched. This CDR3 is built from 15 residues. Germline V CDR1 and CDR2: SGHTA, FQGNSA.

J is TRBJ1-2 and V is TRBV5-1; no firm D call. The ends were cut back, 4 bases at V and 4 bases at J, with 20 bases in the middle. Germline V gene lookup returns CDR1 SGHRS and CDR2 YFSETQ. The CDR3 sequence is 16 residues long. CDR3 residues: CASSLGLGVSGYGYTF. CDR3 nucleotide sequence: TGCGCCAGCAGCCTGGGGTTAGGAGTATCTGGCTATGGCTACACCTTC.

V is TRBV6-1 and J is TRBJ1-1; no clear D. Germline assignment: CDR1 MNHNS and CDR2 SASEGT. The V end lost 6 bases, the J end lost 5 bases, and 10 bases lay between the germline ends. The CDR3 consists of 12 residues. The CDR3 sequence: CASSTFGTEAFF. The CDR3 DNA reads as TGTGCCAGCAGCACGTTCGGGACTGAAGCTTTCTTT.

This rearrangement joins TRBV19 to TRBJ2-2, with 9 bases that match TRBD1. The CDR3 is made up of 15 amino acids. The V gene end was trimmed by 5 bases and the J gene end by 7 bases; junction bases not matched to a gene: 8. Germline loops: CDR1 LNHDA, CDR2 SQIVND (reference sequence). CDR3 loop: CASSQRTGVGGELFF. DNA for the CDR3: TGTGCCAGTAGTCAAAGGACAGGGGTGGGCGGGGAGCTGTTTTTT.

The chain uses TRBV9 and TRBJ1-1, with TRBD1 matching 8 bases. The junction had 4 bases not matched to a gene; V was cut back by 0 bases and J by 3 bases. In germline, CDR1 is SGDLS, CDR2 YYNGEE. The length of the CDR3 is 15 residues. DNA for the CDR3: TGTGCCAGCAGCGTAGTGGTGACAGGGGACACTGAAGCTTTCTTT. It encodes CASSVVVTGDTEAFF.

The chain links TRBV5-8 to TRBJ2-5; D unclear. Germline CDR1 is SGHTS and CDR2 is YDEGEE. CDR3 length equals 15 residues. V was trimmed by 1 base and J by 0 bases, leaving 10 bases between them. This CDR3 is CASSLFRHYQETQYF. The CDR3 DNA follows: TGTGCCAGCAGCTTGTTCAGACATTACCAAGAGACCCAGTACTTC.

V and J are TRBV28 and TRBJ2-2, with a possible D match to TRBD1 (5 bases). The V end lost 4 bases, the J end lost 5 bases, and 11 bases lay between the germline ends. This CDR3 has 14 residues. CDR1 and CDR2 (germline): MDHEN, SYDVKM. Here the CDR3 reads CASSSAGFTGELFF. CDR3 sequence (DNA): TGTGCCAGCAGTTCGGCAGGGTTTACCGGGGAGCTGTTTTTT.

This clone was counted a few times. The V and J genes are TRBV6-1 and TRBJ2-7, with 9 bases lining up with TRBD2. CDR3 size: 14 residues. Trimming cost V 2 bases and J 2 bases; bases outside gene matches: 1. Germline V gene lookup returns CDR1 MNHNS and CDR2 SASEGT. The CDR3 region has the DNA TGTGCCAGCAGTGAACTAGCGGGACCCTACGAGCAGTACTTC. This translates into CASSELAGPYEQYF.

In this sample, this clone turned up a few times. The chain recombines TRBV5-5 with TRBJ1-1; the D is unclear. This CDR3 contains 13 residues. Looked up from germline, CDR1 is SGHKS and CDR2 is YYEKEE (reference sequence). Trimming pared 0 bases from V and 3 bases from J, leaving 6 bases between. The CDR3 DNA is TGTGCCAGCAGCTTGGCCCCAGACACTGAAGCTTTCTTT. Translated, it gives CASSLAPDTEAFF.

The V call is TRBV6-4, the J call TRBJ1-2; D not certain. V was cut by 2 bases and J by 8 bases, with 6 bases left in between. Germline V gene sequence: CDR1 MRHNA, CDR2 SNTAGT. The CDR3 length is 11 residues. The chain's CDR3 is CASSDAGGYTF. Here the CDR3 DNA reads TGTGCCAGCAGTGACGCCGGGGGCTACACCTTC.

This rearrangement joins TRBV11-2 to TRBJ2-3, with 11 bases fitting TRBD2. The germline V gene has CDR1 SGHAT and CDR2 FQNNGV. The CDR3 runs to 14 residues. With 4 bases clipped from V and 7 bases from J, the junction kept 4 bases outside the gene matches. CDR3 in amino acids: CASSSGLAGYTQYF. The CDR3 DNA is TGTGCCAGCAGCTCCGGACTAGCGGGCTATACGCAGTATTTT.

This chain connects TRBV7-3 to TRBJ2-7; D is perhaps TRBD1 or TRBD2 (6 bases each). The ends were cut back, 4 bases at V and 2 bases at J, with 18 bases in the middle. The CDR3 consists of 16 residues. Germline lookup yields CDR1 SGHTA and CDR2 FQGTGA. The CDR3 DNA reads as TGTGCCAGCAGCTCCCCACGGGGGACACTTGCCTACGAGCAGTACTTC. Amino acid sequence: CASSSPRGTLAYEQYF.

CDR3 in DNA: TGTGCCAGCAGCCCCGGACTAGCGACCTCCTACGAGCAGTACTTC. This encodes CASSPGLATSYEQYF. The chain couples TRBV11-2 to TRBJ2-7; 9 bases are shared with TRBD2. This CDR3 comprises 15 residues. V lost 5 bases, J lost 0 bases, and 5 bases stayed unmatched. CDR1 and CDR2 from the germline V gene are SGHAT and FQNNGV.

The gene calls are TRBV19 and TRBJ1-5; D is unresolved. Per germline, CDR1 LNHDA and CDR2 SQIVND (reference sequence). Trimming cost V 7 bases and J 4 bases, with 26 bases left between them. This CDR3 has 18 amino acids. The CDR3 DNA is TGTGCCAGTACCCAAGGTCCGCGGCGAAGTGGGTTTAATCAGCCCCAGCATTTT. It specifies CASTQGPRRSGFNQPQHF.

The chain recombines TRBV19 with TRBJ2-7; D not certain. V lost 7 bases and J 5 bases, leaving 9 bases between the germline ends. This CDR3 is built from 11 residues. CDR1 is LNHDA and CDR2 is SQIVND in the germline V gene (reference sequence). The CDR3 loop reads CASTPPNEQYF. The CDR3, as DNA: TGTGCCAGTACTCCCCCGAACGAGCAGTACTTC.

This CDR3 is CASSSRTGSITEAFF. The CDR3 coding sequence is TGTGCCAGCAGCTCCCGGACAGGGAGTATCACTGAAGCTTTCTTT. This chain links TRBV7-2 with TRBJ1-1; 8 bases align to TRBD1. CDR3 length equals 15 residues. Losses at the gene ends were 4 bases for V and 4 bases for J; bases not matched to a gene: 8. Germline CDR1 SGHTA, CDR2 FQGNSA.

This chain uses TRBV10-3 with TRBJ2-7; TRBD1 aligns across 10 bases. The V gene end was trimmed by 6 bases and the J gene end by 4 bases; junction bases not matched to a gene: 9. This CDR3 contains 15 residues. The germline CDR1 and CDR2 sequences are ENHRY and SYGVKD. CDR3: CAISQQRDRGYEQYF. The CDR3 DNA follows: TGTGCCATCAGCCAACAGAGGGACAGGGGTTACGAGCAGTACTTC.